Described below is a single T cell receptor beta chain sequence and its context. Clones were sequenced by immunoSEQ multiplex PCR, and TCRdb holds only the in-frame ones, with some missing. The table includes more than 95,000 clones, roughly 74% detected once. There are 16 residues in the CDR3. Looked up from germline, CDR1 is MNHNY and CDR2 is SVGAGI (reference sequence). J gave up 1 base and V 6 bases, and 6 bases lay outside the gene matches. The source of the sample is a study of radiotherapy plus CTLA-4 blockade in lung cancer. This TCR derives from a human donor with non-small cell lung cancer who had a partial response to radiotherapy plus ipilimumab. Some clones in this sample may be carry-over from other donors' samples. The sample here was peripheral blood, taken from a patient treated with radiotherapy plus ipilimumab. This chain links TRBV6-6 with TRBJ2-2; 9 bases map to TRBD1. The CDR3 bases are TGTGCCAGCAGCCCACCGGGACAGGGGAACACCGGGGAGCTGTTTTTT. It encodes CASSPPGQGNTGELFF.